This TCR beta chain was obtained from a study of control samples from healthy donors and cancer patients. Germline V gene lookup returns CDR1 ENHRY and CDR2 SYGVKD. The CDR3 loop spans 13 amino acids. V lost 8 bases and J 5 bases, leaving 12 bases between the germline ends. This clone is a singleton in its sample. Produced via immunoSEQ multiplex PCR; TCRdb's table is partial and in-frame only. The sample has about 15,000 clones; approximately 80% are singletons. Sequencing used formalin-fixed, paraffin-embedded tissue. The V call is TRBV10-3, the J call TRBJ2-2; the D gene is possibly TRBD1 (5 bases). This clonotype was obtained from a female donor with lung cancer. CDR3 region: CAISAAGTGELFF. DNA for the CDR3: TGTGCCATCTCGGCGGCAGGGACCGGGGAGCTGTTTTTT.